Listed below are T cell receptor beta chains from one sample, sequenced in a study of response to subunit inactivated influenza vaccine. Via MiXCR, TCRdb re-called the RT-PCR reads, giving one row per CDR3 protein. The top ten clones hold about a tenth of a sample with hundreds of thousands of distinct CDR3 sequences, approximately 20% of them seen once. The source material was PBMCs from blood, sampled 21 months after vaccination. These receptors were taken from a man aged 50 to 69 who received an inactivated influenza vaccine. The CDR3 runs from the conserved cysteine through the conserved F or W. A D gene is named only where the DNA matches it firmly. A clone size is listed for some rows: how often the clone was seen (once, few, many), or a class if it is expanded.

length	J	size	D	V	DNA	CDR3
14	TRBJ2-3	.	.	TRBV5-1	TGCGCCAGCAGCTTGGGAACAGGCGCAGATACGCAGTATTTT	CASSLGTGADTQYF
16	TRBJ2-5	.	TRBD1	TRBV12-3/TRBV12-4	TGTGCCAGCAGTTTAAGCGGGACAGGGTATCAAGAGACCCAGTACTTC	CASSLSGTGYQETQYF
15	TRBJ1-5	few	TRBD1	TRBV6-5	TGTGCCAGCAGTTCACGAGGGGGCTTTAATCAGCCCCAGCATTTT	CASSSRGGFNQPQHF
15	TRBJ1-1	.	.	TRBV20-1	TGCAGTGCTCCCCCTTGGGGGCGAAAGAACACTGAAGCTTTCTTT	CSAPPWGRKNTEAFF
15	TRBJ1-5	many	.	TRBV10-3	TGTGCCATCAGTGTGGGGGGCATCAGCAATCAGCCCCAGCATTTT	CAISVGGISNQPQHF
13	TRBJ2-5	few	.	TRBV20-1	TGCAGTGCTAGCAGGGGAAACCAAGAGACCCAGTACTTC	CSASRGNQETQYF
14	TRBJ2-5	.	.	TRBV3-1	TGTGCCAGCAGCCAAGCGTCGCAGGGAGAGACCCAGTACTTC	CASSQASQGETQYF
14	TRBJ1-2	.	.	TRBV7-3	TGTGCCAGCAGCTTAATGGGCAGCCGGTATGGCTACACCTTC	CASSLMGSRYGYTF
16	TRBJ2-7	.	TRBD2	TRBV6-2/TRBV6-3	TGTGCCAGCAGGGGCGGTAGTCGACTAGCGGACTACGAGCAGTACTTC	CASRGGSRLADYEQYF
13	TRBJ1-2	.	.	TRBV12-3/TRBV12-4	TGTGCCAGCAGTATCCGGGCCCTGGCAGGCTACACCTTC	CASSIRALAGYTF
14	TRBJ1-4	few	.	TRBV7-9	TGTGCCAGCAGCTTAGCCGGGACCCCTCATATCGTGTTTTTT	CASSLAGTPHIVFF
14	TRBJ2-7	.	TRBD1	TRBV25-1	TGTGCCAGCAGTGAATTCCGGACAGGGGGCGAGCAGTACTTC	CASSEFRTGGEQYF
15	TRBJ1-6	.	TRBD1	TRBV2	TGTGCCAGCAGTGAAGACAGGGGGCGGGCTTCACCCCTCCACTTT	CASSEDRGRASPLHF
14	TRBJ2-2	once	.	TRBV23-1	TGCGCCAGCAGTCAGCCCCACCCCACCGGGGAGCTGTTTTTT	CASSQPHPTGELFF
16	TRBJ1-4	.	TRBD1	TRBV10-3	TGTGCCATCAGCCGAGGGACAGGGGATACCCTTGAAAAACTGTTTTTT	CAISRGTGDTLEKLFF